Shown below are 23 T cell receptor beta chains from a single sample sequenced in a study of blood T cell repertoires in COVID-19. Assay: immunoSEQ multiplex PCR; the TCRdb copy retains only in-frame clones and omits some. Seen here are 62,000 or so clones, just over 85% observed once, and the top ten hold approximately 1.4%. Input material: peripheral blood. All receptors derive from a woman aged 60-75 years with acute or convalescent COVID-19.

This clone was observed a handful of times. J is TRBJ2-2 and V is TRBV2, with TRBD1 as a possible D gene (5 bases). CDR1 and CDR2 (germline): SNHLY, FYNNEI. CDR3 size: 15 residues. V was cut by 3 bases and J by 4 bases, with 12 bases left in between. The CDR3 reads CASSEVRVGTGELFF. As DNA, the CDR3 is TGTGCCAGCAGTGAGGTCAGGGTGGGCACCGGGGAGCTGTTTTTT.

The chain combines TRBV7-9 with TRBJ1-6, with D tentatively TRBD1 (5 bases). Trimming took off 3 bases at V and 9 bases at J, with 12 bases between the two ends. The length of the CDR3 is 14 residues. Germline V gene lookup returns CDR1 SEHNR and CDR2 FQNEAQ (reference sequence). The CDR3 sequence is CASSLSQGGSPLHF. CDR3 DNA sequence: TGTGCCAGCAGCTTGAGTCAGGGCGGTTCACCCCTCCACTTT.

The rearrangement joins TRBV28 to TRBJ1-1, with TRBD1 matching over 7 bases. J was trimmed by 9 bases and V by 4 bases; bases with no gene match: 2. The CDR3 is 11 amino acids. Germline loops: CDR1 MDHEN, CDR2 SYDVKM. The CDR3 region has the DNA TGTGCCAGCAGTTGGGGACAGAAAGCTTTCTTT. Its protein product is CASSWGQKAFF.

V is TRBV7-3 and J is TRBJ2-3; the match to TRBD1 covers 7 bases. In germline, CDR1 is SGHTA, CDR2 FQGTGA. V was clipped by 5 bases and J by 4 bases; unmatched bases: 6. This CDR3 region has 14 residues. CDR3 coding DNA: TGTGCCAGCAGCCTAAGACAGGGCCCAGATACGCAGTATTTT. Its protein is CASSLRQGPDTQYF.

The chain employs TRBV5-1 and TRBJ1-2; D gene ambiguous. V was shortened by 0 bases and J by 1 base, with 4 bases between the two germline ends. Germline V gene sequence: CDR1 SGHRS, CDR2 YFSETQ. The CDR3 sequence is 13 residues long. The CDR3 DNA reads TGCGCCAGCAGCTTGGACTATAACTATGGCTACACCTTC. Translating it yields CASSLDYNYGYTF. Using reference TRBV5-1 and TRBJ1-2 for the parts outside the CDR3, the full variable domain is KAGVTQTPRYLIKTRGQQVTLSCSPISGHRSVSWYQQTPGQGLQFLFEYFSETQRNKGNFPGRFSGRQFSNSRSEMNVSTLELGDSALYLCASSLDYNYGYTFGSGTRLTVV.

The chain recombines TRBV5-4 with TRBJ1-6, with 8 bases matching TRBD1. CDR1 and CDR2 (germline): SGHNT, YYREEE (reference sequence). This CDR3 region has 15 residues. Trimming cost V 4 bases and J 7 bases; bases outside gene matches: 7. CDR3 residues: CASSVDRGGNSPLHF. The CDR3 bases are TGTGCCAGCAGCGTCGACAGGGGCGGGAATTCACCCCTCCACTTT.

This chain connects TRBV5-1 to TRBJ1-1; no clear D. Trimming removed 3 bases from V and 5 bases from J, with 17 bases in between. The CDR3 covers 15 residues. Germline assignment: CDR1 SGHRS and CDR2 YFSETQ. The CDR3 DNA follows: TGCGCCAGCAGCTACTACGACGGCTCGGGGACTGAAGCTTTCTTT. Its protein is CASSYYDGSGTEAFF.

The genes are TRBV9 and TRBJ1-5, with 8 bases aligning to TRBD1. The V and J ends lost 0 bases and 4 bases, in that order; junction bases with no gene match: 3. There are 15 residues in the CDR3. CDR1 and CDR2 (germline): SGDLS, YYNGEE. CDR3 sequence: CASSVAGGRNQPQHF. The CDR3, as DNA: TGTGCCAGCAGCGTAGCAGGGGGCAGGAATCAGCCCCAGCATTTT.

The chain combines TRBV28 with TRBJ1-6, with TRBD1 matching over 7 bases. This CDR3 is 14 amino acids long. Per the germline V gene, CDR1 is MDHEN and CDR2 is SYDVKM. V lost 5 bases and J lost 4; bases outside the gene matches: 2. The CDR3 reads CASSHRGYNSPLHF. As DNA, the CDR3 is TGTGCCAGCAGTCACAGGGGTTATAATTCACCCCTCCACTTT.

This clone was recorded once. This chain joins TRBV30 and TRBJ2-7, with D perhaps matching TRBD1 (6 bases). The V gene lost 2 bases and the J gene lost 6 bases, with 8 bases spanning the gap. Germline CDR1 GTSNPN, CDR2 SVGIG (reference sequence). This CDR3 is built from 11 residues. CDR3 nucleotide sequence: TGTGCCTGGAGTAAAGGGGGCGAGCAGTACTTC. It is translated as CAWSKGGEQYF. Full variable domain (rest looked up from reference TRBV30 and TRBJ2-7): SQTIHQWPATLVQPVGSPLSLECTVEGTSNPNLYWYRQAAGRGLQLLFYSVGIGQISSEVPQNLSASRPQDRQFILSSKKLLLSDSGFYLCAWSKGGEQYFGPGTRLTVT.

V is TRBV5-6 and J is TRBJ1-2; D is possibly TRBD1 (6 bases). V shed 3 bases and J shed 0 bases, with 15 bases lying between them. Germline CDR1 is SGHDT and CDR2 is YYEEEE. The CDR3 extends over 16 amino acids. In DNA, the CDR3 is TGTGCCAGCAGCTCGATCGACAGGACGACTAACTATGGCTACACCTTC. It translates to CASSSIDRTTNYGYTF.

The rearrangement uses TRBV5-8 and TRBJ1-2; D is unclear. The CDR3 extends over 12 amino acids. Germline assignment: CDR1 SGHTS and CDR2 YDEGEE. The V gene lost 0 bases and the J gene lost 8 bases, with 8 bases spanning the gap. The DNA for the CDR3 is TGTGCCAGCAGCTTGGCTGAGTTGGGCTACACCTTC. As protein: CASSLAELGYTF. The full variable domain, its missing parts supplied by reference TRBV5-8 and TRBJ1-2, is EAGVTQSPTHLIKTRGQQATLRCSPISGHTSVYWYQQALGLGLQFLLWYDEGEERNRGNFPPRFSGRQFPNYSSELNVNALELEDSALYLCASSLAELGYTFGSGTRLTVV.

The chain couples TRBV9 to TRBJ1-1, with D perhaps matching TRBD1 (6 bases). Germline CDR1 is SGDLS and CDR2 is YYNGEE. V was pared by 4 bases and J by 3 bases, with 10 bases between. The CDR3 consists of 13 residues. The CDR3 DNA reads TGTGCCAGCAGCAAAGGGGGTGACACTGAAGCTTTCTTT. It is translated as CASSKGGDTEAFF.

The V and J genes are TRBV30 and TRBJ1-6; possible D gene TRBD1, 6 bases. The CDR3 has 13 residues. V lost 4 bases and J 10 bases, leaving 14 bases between the germline ends. Germline values: CDR1 GTSNPN, CDR2 SVGIG (reference sequence). CDR3 residues: CAWKDSLGSPLHF. CDR3 bases: TGTGCCTGGAAGGACAGCCTTGGATCACCCCTCCACTTT.

This rearrangement joins TRBV18 to TRBJ1-3; TRBD1 matches 8 bases. This CDR3 comprises 16 residues. J was trimmed by 4 bases and V by 4 bases; bases with no gene match: 9. CDR1 KGHSH and CDR2 LQKENI come from the germline V gene. CDR3 in DNA: TGTGCCAGCTCACGGGATGGGACAGGAGGAGGAAACACCATATATTTT. Translating gives CASSRDGTGGGNTIYF.

This clone has a handful of counts. V is TRBV6-5 and J is TRBJ1-1, with D maybe TRBD1 (6 bases). The CDR3 runs 15 residues. V lost 5 bases and J 4 bases, leaving 17 bases between the germline ends. Germline lookup yields CDR1 MNHEY and CDR2 SVGAGI. CDR3 in amino acids: CASSTLGGRSTEAFF. CDR3 DNA sequence: TGTGCCAGCAGTACCTTGGGGGGGCGCAGCACTGAAGCTTTCTTT.

This chain links TRBV5-5 with TRBJ1-1, with a weak D call TRBD1 (5 bases). V was shortened by 3 bases and J by 8 bases, with 14 bases between the two germline ends. The germline V gene has CDR1 SGHKS and CDR2 YYEKEE (reference sequence). The CDR3 is 13 residues long. CDR3 coding DNA: TGTGCCAGCAGCTCGAGGGACTTGGGGGAAGCTTTCTTT. It codes for CASSSRDLGEAFF.

This clone was counted a single time. The chain employs TRBV10-2 and TRBJ1-1; TRBD1 matches at 7 bases. After removal of 6 bases from V and 2 bases from J, the junction contained 9 bases not matched to a gene. Germline assignment: CDR1 WSHSY and CDR2 SAAADI. The CDR3 extends over 15 amino acids. This CDR3 is CASRTGQVLNTEAFF. The CDR3 DNA reads TGCGCCAGCAGGACCGGACAGGTCCTAAACACTGAAGCTTTCTTT.

This CDR3 is CASSPLGPRDRGRDNSPLHF. The CDR3 region has the DNA TGCGCCAGCAGCCCCTTGGGGCCCAGGGACAGGGGAAGAGATAATTCACCCCTCCACTTT. The chain has TRBV5-1 and TRBJ1-6; TRBD1 aligns across 10 bases. The junction had 18 bases not matched to a gene; V was cut back by 4 bases and J by 5 bases. Looked up from germline, CDR1 is SGHRS and CDR2 is YFSETQ. The CDR3 has 20 residues.

The chain recombines TRBV4-1 with TRBJ1-2, with a weak D call TRBD1 (5 bases). The CDR3 loop spans 15 amino acids. Germline V gives CDR1 MGHRA, CDR2 YSYEKL. Between the trimmed V and J ends, which lost 3 bases and 4 bases, there was a span of 15 bases. For the CDR3, the DNA is TGCGCCAGCAGCCAGAGCGCCGGGGGAGTCTATGGCTACACCTTC. Protein: CASSQSAGGVYGYTF.

V and J are TRBV18 and TRBJ1-1; D may be TRBD1 (5 bases). The CDR3 covers 16 residues. Germline values: CDR1 KGHSH, CDR2 LQKENI. V shed 0 bases and J shed 5 bases, with 16 bases lying between them. The CDR3 DNA sequence: TGTGCCAGCTCACCACCCCAGGCCAGGGCCAAGACTGAAGCTTTCTTT. Residues: CASSPPQARAKTEAFF.

V is TRBV27 and J is TRBJ1-5; D unclear. Germline CDR1 and CDR2: MNHEY and SMNVEV (reference sequence). CDR3 size: 16 residues. V lost 5 bases and J 5 bases, leaving 19 bases between the germline ends. The CDR3 nucleotides read TGTGCCAGCAGTCCGACTTTGACTGCTATCCATCAGCCCCAGCATTTT. It specifies CASSPTLTAIHQPQHF.

This clone was seen just once. J is TRBJ2-1 and V is TRBV11-1; 9 positions match TRBD2. The CDR3 covers 14 residues. Looked up from germline, CDR1 is SGHAT and CDR2 is FQDESV (reference sequence). After removal of 5 bases from V and 6 bases from J, the junction contained 5 bases not matched to a gene. The CDR3 loop reads CASSPRGGPNEQFF. The DNA for the CDR3 is TGTGCCAGCAGCCCGCGGGGGGGCCCCAATGAGCAGTTCTTC.